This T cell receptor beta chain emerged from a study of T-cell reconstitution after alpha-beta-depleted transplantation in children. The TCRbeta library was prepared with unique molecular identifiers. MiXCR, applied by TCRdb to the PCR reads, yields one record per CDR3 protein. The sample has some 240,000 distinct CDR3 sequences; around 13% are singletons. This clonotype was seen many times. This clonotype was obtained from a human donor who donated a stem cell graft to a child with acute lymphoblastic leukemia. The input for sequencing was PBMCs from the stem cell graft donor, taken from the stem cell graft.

The DNA of the CDR3 is TGCAGTGCTTTACCGACTAGCGGGCCCTACGAGCAGTACTTC. This gives the protein CSALPTSGPYEQYF. The gene calls are TRBV20-1 and TRBJ2-7, with 10 bases aligning to TRBD2. CDR3 length equals 14 residues. V was pared by 5 bases and J by 2 bases, with 6 bases of the junction left unmatched. The germline V gene has CDR1 DFQATT and CDR2 SNEGSKA (reference sequence).